This note documents a single TCR beta chain sequence. Sequencing used immunoSEQ multiplex PCR; TCRdb keeps in-frame clones, though not all of them. The sample carries around 76,000 clones, roughly 80% recorded once. The sort gate was single viable CD3+CD4+CD8-CD45RO+ cells for memory CD4+ T cells. The entry originates in a study of memory CD4+ T cells and cytomegalovirus serostatus. Germline loops: CDR1 SQVTM, CDR2 ANQGSEA. The J segment lost 8 bases and the V segment lost 2 bases, leaving 13 bases of the junction unmatched. This CDR3 is built from 16 residues. The chain is built from TRBV29-1 and TRBJ2-1, with 9 bases aligning to TRBD2. This clonotype originated in an adult in good health and CMV-seropositive. Material: memory CD4+ T cells from blood. CDR3 sequence reads: CSVESFPRRGGYEQFF. The CDR3 DNA reads as TGCAGCGTTGAATCTTTCCCTCGGCGGGGGGGATATGAGCAGTTCTTC.